This T cell receptor beta chain was recovered during a study of shared clonotypes between healthy human individuals (dated by TCRdb to 2020 to 2021). Study-wide context: The cohort included three men and a couple of women between 18 and 49 years of age. For each donor, CD4 naive and CD4 memory were each given three plates, CD8 naive was given two plates, and CD8 memory was given one plate. To estimate repertoire size and how much clonotype sharing occurs between individuals, the study deeply sequenced the blood TCR repertoires of five healthy adults. To increase sequencing depth and limit assay-specific biases, TCR repertoire library preparation and sequencing were carried out by different laboratories using diverse techniques. Per donor, leukapheresis produced somewhere between about 0.9 and 9.5 billion PBMCs. Overall results and qualifications from the work: Sampling was limited to blood, and TCR repertoires in tissue likely differ from TCR repertoires in blood. Pairwise subsampling led to the expectation that sequencing depth would affect the degree of clonotype sharing among donors. Clonotypes shared by all four sorted-subset donors showed higher generation probabilities than non-shared clonotypes. When several donors were compared, the shared fraction of clonotypes was around 5.1% for naive CD4, 3.5% to 4% for naive CD8, roughly 2.5% for memory CD4, and under 0.5% for memory CD8. Larger estimated clonotype richness was generally found for naive subsets than for memory subsets. Rarefaction of sorted-subset datasets indicated incomplete sequencing despite the large sequencing depth. The genetic and exposure-history diversity represented was limited by the small number of donors.

The germline V gene sets CDR1 to SGHDN and CDR2 to FVKESK. The CDR3, from cysteine to phenylalanine, totals 18 residues. Only the CDR3 DNA stays, 54 bases, in frame from base 1. V and J are truncated by 1 base and 3 bases respectively, leaving an intervening sequence of 21 bases. Of note for this clone: Its antigen is currently not known. No clone much larger than this one lies a single base away; base qualities are absent.

CD8 naive samples consisted of CD45RO-negative cells that were positively selected for CCR7, yielding a CD45RA+CCR7+ population without TemRA cells. Donors were healthy HIV-negative adults with no recently reported acute infections or vaccinations. Only Caucasian adults living in Nashville, Tennessee, USA were represented among the donors. Blood was obtained by leukapheresis, after which PBMCs were separated by Ficoll-Histopaque density gradient centrifugation and cryopreserved in liquid nitrogen vapor phase. Purity and quantity of every magnetically sorted T cell population were checked by analytical flow cytometry. Genomic DNA was isolated from every sorted fraction and measured by UV absorbance on a Nanodrop 2000c. Using the deep immunoSEQ assay, multiplex PCR amplified TCR CDR3 regions from genomic DNA. Extracted genomic DNA from each cell subset was distributed evenly across all wells of several immunoSEQ 96-well plates, and each plate was treated as a replicate. For sorted subsets, approximately 200 ng of genomic DNA, equivalent to 25,000 to 35,000 T cell genomes, went into each replicate PCR. Purified libraries were measured with a Qubit 3.0 fluorometer, size-checked on a Bioanalyzer 2100, and measured again with the KAPA Library Quantification kit. Each immunoSEQ 96-well plate was sequenced on its own single-read 150-cycle Illumina NextSeq 550 flow cell. Per the authors' processing: Because the immunoSEQ output held only junctional sequences and lacked quality scores, the filtering could not match the filtering applied to full-length reads. To assign V/J genes and CDR3, sequences were annotated using PyIR, a Python wrapper for IgBLAST v1.9, with IMGT germline references. Reads were filtered out if the reads had weak V/J assignments (E-value above 1e-6), no CDR3, stop codons, out-of-frame junctions, or ambiguous translated residues. V3J clonotypes were defined as sequences sharing an identical inferred V gene, J gene, and CDR3 amino acid sequence. The percentage overlap between two repertoires was calculated by dividing the number of shared unique clonotypes by the size of the smaller repertoire. Richness of each repertoire was evaluated using RTK rarefaction, the Chao1 estimator, and Recon v2.1 estimates of unobserved clonotypes. Generation probabilities were computed with OLGA for all TCRbeta clonotypes obtained by the gDNA method from four donors. TCRdb stores this immuneACCESS table with in-frame sequences only. Part of the clones is absent; in the studies checked, under half of the shortfall reflects unresolved V genes, and no reason is known for the rest. Clone size and V and J calls were adopted from that table, with D and trimming inferred from the DNA. The sample has hundreds of thousands of clones on record, 96% of them singletons. The ten largest clonotypes hold less than 0.3% of the sample.

Recombination joined TRBV14 with TRBJ1-1; TRBD1 is perhaps the D gene, given 6 matching bases. The sequence was collected from a man under 40 in good health. Sequencing used naive CD8+ T cells sorted from blood. The cell subset or site label for this specimen denotes: CD45RA+CCR7+. In nucleotide form, the sequence is TGTGCCAGCAGCCAAGTCCCGAACCAGGGGTTCGGGGACACTGAAGCTTTCTTT. It specifies CASSQVPNQGFGDTEAFF.